The entry below gives a single TCR beta chain sequence along with its context. Its cognate antigen has yet to be identified. Since the CDR3 does not end with the conserved phenylalanine or tryptophan, this likely comes from a read error. Because the CDR3's place on the DNA is in doubt, the DNA is left out and the CDR3 is given as listed by TCRdb. From a lookup of the germline V gene (reference sequence), CDR1 and CDR2 are DFQATT and SNEGSKA. The CDR3 sequence runs 9 residues, both termini included. This sample stems from a study of T cells in Graves' hyperthyroidism and ophthalmopathy (dated by TCRdb to between 2018 and 2020). For the study in its entirety: To identify TCR V-J signatures that set the groups apart, the researchers used a discovery cohort of approximately 98 patients, made up of 43 with Graves' ophthalmopathy and some 60 with stable Graves' hyperthyroidism. For training and testing, the 100 patients in the discovery cohort were randomly divided in a 7:3 ratio. Prospective prediction of ophthalmopathy was tested in an independent validation cohort consisting of about 19 hyperthyroidism patients and around 16 patients who later progressed to ophthalmopathy. The paper describes TCR Vbeta CDR3 sequencing of 135 peripheral blood samples, made up of fewer than 50 ophthalmopathy patients, around 78 hyperthyroidism patients and approximately 17 progressor patients. The study also compared thyroid tissue and blood T-cell repertoires from more than 5 Graves' hyperthyroidism patients. Following sampling, methimazole starting at 30 mg daily was given to hyperthyroidism patients, and high-dose intravenous methylprednisolone was given to ophthalmopathy patients.

TCR beta CDR3 regions were amplified from RNA transcripts. A first-round RT-PCR of the TCR CDR3 used the HTBI primer set with the Qiagen OneStep RT-PCR kit. Libraries were constructed in a second round of multiplex PCR, after which size selection and purification were performed. Paired-end sequencing of the libraries was performed with 100 bp reads on an Illumina HiSeq2000. The study's processing was this. SOAPnuke was used to process the raw data, throwing out any read that contained adapters or uncalled bases, had a mean Phred below 15, or lacked an exact constant-primer or identifier match. COPE v1.2.5 was used to merge high-quality paired reads, and clonotypes were defined as unique nucleotide sequences. MiTCR v1.1 was used to align the clonotypes against IMGT TRBV, TRBD and TRBJ reference segments. The analysis was restricted to V-J combinations with a frequency above 0.0001, which together covered about 99% of the repertoires. A TCS score was defined as the ratio between F50 (clonal expansion) and ExV (chaos), using BLOSUM62-based TCRdist between CDR3 peptides within each V-J. Welch's t-statistics and random forest reduced around 520 V-J features to 10 to 15, which were used in a naive Bayes classifier (R e1071). Thyroid-blood repertoire similarity was quantified with the Morisita-Horn index. TCRdb cleaned the public reads at Q25 with fastp, built clones with MiXCR and kept in-frame beta chains. Rows matching on CDR3 protein sequence are summarized as one entry with the most common DNA and genes. Clone size and V and J calls follow TCRdb, not the original study. A total of about 640,000 distinct CDR3 sequences appear in this sample, nearly 45% of them only once. About 7% of the sample belongs to the ten largest clones.

Overall results and qualifications from the work: No statistical method was used to fix the sample size in advance, and group allocation was not hidden from the investigators. In validation, the model predicted progression to ophthalmopathy with approximately 71% sensitivity and 72% to 85% specificity, a median of around six months before onset. In cross-validation, a model built on a 13 V-J signature told ophthalmopathy apart from stable hyperthyroidism with less than 90% sensitivity and roughly 81% specificity, and in testing the same model reached 80%/75%. Most expanded thyroid clonotypes (frequency above 0.001) were also detected in blood, suggesting blood repertoires may reflect thyroid immune responses.

The study excluded patients with uncontrolled infections, other autoimmune diseases, pregnancy or lactation. Diagnoses were established on the basis of clinical symptoms, serum thyroxine and TRAb, thyroid ultrasound, and orbital computed tomography. Trizol reagent was used to extract total RNA, and RNA quality was then checked on an Agilent 2100 Bioanalyzer. This sequence originates from an adult man with Graves' disease, either hyperthyroidism or ophthalmopathy (not recorded which). Sequencing input: peripheral blood or thyroid tissue (not recorded which). Here the chain combines TRBV20-1 and TRBJ1-6; the table calls TRBD1, which could not be checked here. The CDR3: CSASAGDTS.